This record looks at one T cell receptor beta chain sequence and its context. Its specificity is not known. The PCR had 60 Vbeta and 13 Jbeta primers. The assay was immunoSEQ multiplex PCR, and TCRdb's table has in-frame clones only and misses some. Of under 130,000 clones in the sample, around 75% were seen once. The data were obtained in a study of cytomegalovirus exposure and HLA in healthy donors. Study-wide results and caveats: For most TCR sequences rarity was the rule, although some public TCRs occurred in many donors. Most subjects' HLA-A and HLA-B alleles were reportedly predicted from TCR beta sequences. An analysis that came later showed most CMV-associated TCR beta chains appearing HLA-restricted. Previously analyzed data showed that most TCR beta V segments were productive at a frequency of about 87% or about 30%.

The TCR comes from a man aged 35-49 years in good health and CMV-seronegative. The sequenced sample was PBMCs.

This CDR3 reads CASSQDRGLNTEAFF. Here the CDR3 DNA reads TGCGCCAGCAGCCAAGATAGGGGATTGAACACTGAAGCTTTCTTT. The chain has TRBV4-3 and TRBJ1-1, with D possibly matching TRBD1 (5 bases). The CDR3 runs 15 residues. The V end lost 0 bases, the J end lost 0 bases, and 8 bases lay between the germline ends. Germline V gene lookup returns CDR1 LGHNA and CDR2 YSLEER.